These 20 T cell receptor beta chains share one sample of origin, sequenced in a study of blood T cell repertoires in COVID-19. Sequencing was performed with immunoSEQ multiplex PCR; in TCRdb, only in-frame clones are kept and a portion is missing. The sample contains 250,000 to 300,000 clones, 89% of which appear only once. The sample consisted of peripheral blood. The receptors were sampled from a man over 45 with acute or convalescent COVID-19.

This clone was observed a handful of times. The chain links TRBV27 to TRBJ1-2, with 8 positions matching TRBD1. The CDR3 spans 15 residues. V lost 3 bases to trimming and J lost 4 bases; unmatched junction nucleotides: 7. CDR1 is MNHEY, CDR2 SMNVEV, per germline (reference sequence). CDR3 sequence (DNA): TGTGCCAGCAGTTTTGGCAGGGGGCCCGTCTATGGCTACACCTTC. Translating gives CASSFGRGPVYGYTF.

V and J are TRBV10-1 and TRBJ1-1; 7 positions match TRBD1. Looked up from germline, CDR1 is WNHNN and CDR2 is SYGVQD (reference sequence). CDR3 length: 14 residues. J was trimmed by 6 bases and V by 6 bases; bases with no gene match: 10. In DNA form, the CDR3 reads TGCGCCAGCAGCTACGGACAGGTGGAATCTGAAGCTTTCTTT. Protein product: CASSYGQVESEAFF.

The chain couples TRBV5-5 to TRBJ1-1; TRBD1 aligns across 9 bases. V shed 1 base, J shed 5 bases, and the junction held 12 bases outside the gene matches. CDR1 and CDR2 from the germline V gene are SGHKS and YYEKEE (reference sequence). The CDR3 spans 17 residues. The CDR3: CASSLTGGTSSVTEAFF. In DNA form, the CDR3 reads TGTGCCAGCAGCTTGACAGGGGGCACATCATCGGTAACTGAAGCTTTCTTT.

The V and J genes are TRBV12-3 or TRBV12-4 and TRBJ1-2, with D hard to call. The CDR3 loop spans 13 amino acids. V was trimmed by 1 base and J by 5 bases, leaving 8 bases between them. The DNA for the CDR3 is TGTGCCAGCAGTTTAGTGGCACCTTATGGCTACACCTTC. Protein sequence: CASSLVAPYGYTF.

This clone was seen more than once but under ten times. The rearrangement uses TRBV4-1 and TRBJ2-3; a weak D match, TRBD1 (6 bases). Germline-derived CDR1 and CDR2 are MGHRA and YSYEKL. V lost 1 base and J lost 0, with 8 bases in between. This CDR3 has 15 residues. In nucleotides, the CDR3 is TGCGCCAGCAGCCAAGCGGACAGAAGCACAGATACGCAGTATTTT. Translated, it gives CASSQADRSTDTQYF.

The chain is built from TRBV14 and TRBJ1-2; TRBD1 might be the D (6 bases). This CDR3 is 17 amino acids long. Germline values: CDR1 SGHDN, CDR2 FVKESK. The V gene lost 3 bases and the J gene lost 4 bases, with 21 bases spanning the gap. The CDR3 nucleotides read TGTGCCAGCAGCCATTCCGGGAACAGGGTATGGGGCTATGGCTACACCTTC. The encoded protein is CASSHSGNRVWGYGYTF.

This clone was observed a single time. The V gene is TRBV9, the J gene TRBJ2-7, with D possibly TRBD1 on 7 matching bases. Germline lookup yields CDR1 SGDLS and CDR2 YYNGEE. This CDR3 spans 13 amino acids. The V end lost 3 bases, the J end lost 3 bases, and 10 bases lay between the germline ends. The CDR3 DNA reads as TGTGCCAGCAGCGCCCAGGGGGGCTACGAGCAGTACTTC. This encodes CASSAQGGYEQYF.

This chain uses TRBV5-1 with TRBJ2-3; 10 nucleotides match TRBD2. The germline gives CDR1 SGHRS, CDR2 YFSETQ. This CDR3 contains 17 residues. Trimming took 1 base from V and 1 from J; bases not matched to a gene: 6. The CDR3 sequence: CASSLLASGGGTDTQYF. The CDR3 nucleotides read TGCGCCAGCAGCTTGCTGGCTAGCGGGGGCGGCACAGATACGCAGTATTTT.

This chain links TRBV3-1 (or the pseudogene TRBV3-2) with TRBJ1-2, with 9 bases aligning to TRBD1. The CDR3 consists of 12 residues. Germline loops: CDR1 LGHDT, CDR2 YNNKEL (reference sequence). The V segment lost 6 bases and the J segment 6 bases; nucleotides outside the gene matches: 2. CDR3 region: CASSGQGNGYTF. DNA of the CDR3: TGTGCCAGCAGTGGACAGGGGAATGGCTACACCTTC.

This clone was counted between two and nine times. The V and J genes are TRBV18 and TRBJ2-3; D possibly corresponds to TRBD2 (6 bases). The germline gives CDR1 KGHSH, CDR2 LQKENI. V lost 5 bases and J 2 bases, leaving 8 bases between the germline ends. The CDR3 loop spans 13 amino acids. The CDR3 sequence: CASSTSLTDTQYF. The DNA of the CDR3 is TGTGCCAGCTCAACTAGCCTCACAGATACGCAGTATTTT. Looking up the rest from reference TRBV18 and TRBJ2-3 gives the full variable domain: NAGVMQNPRHLVRRRGQEARLRCSPMKGHSHVYWYRQLPEEGLKFMVYLQKENIIDESGMPKERFSAEFPKEGPSILRIQQVVRGDSAAYFCASSTSLTDTQYFGPGTRLTVL.

V usage is TRBV7-2 and J usage is TRBJ2-3, with 7 bases matching TRBD2. V trimming: 1 base; J trimming: 3 bases; junction bases outside the gene matches: 4. Germline CDR1 SGHTA, CDR2 FQGNSA. The CDR3 totals 15 residues. The CDR3 is CASSLGLAYTDTQYF. The CDR3 DNA reads TGTGCCAGCAGCTTAGGACTAGCATATACAGATACGCAGTATTTT.

The chain combines TRBV5-8 with TRBJ1-5; D is unresolved. V lost 3 bases and J lost 3, with 7 bases in between. The germline CDR1 and CDR2 sequences are SGHTS and YDEGEE. The CDR3 totals 13 residues. The CDR3 DNA is TGTGCCAGCAGCTCATCCCCCAATCAGCCCCAGCATTTT. Translating gives CASSSSPNQPQHF.

This clone was detected once. The gene calls are TRBV19 and TRBJ1-5, with TRBD1 matching 9 bases. The CDR3 contains 16 residues. Unmatched junction bases numbered 6, after V lost 6 bases and J lost 0 bases. Germline CDR1 reads LNHDA; CDR2 reads SQIVND (reference sequence). CDR3 sequence (DNA): TGTGCCAGTAGGACAGGGGGGGGATATAGCAATCAGCCCCAGCATTTT. Residues: CASRTGGGYSNQPQHF.

This clone was found once. This rearrangement joins TRBV5-6 to TRBJ1-1, with D hard to call. Germline assignment: CDR1 SGHDT and CDR2 YYEEEE. Trimming removed 0 bases from V and 8 bases from J, with 14 bases in between. This CDR3 spans 14 amino acids. The CDR3 is CASSLGQFRVEAFF. CDR3 nucleotide sequence: TGTGCCAGCAGCTTGGGTCAATTCCGGGTCGAAGCTTTCTTT.

The chain carries TRBV30 and TRBJ1-5; weak D call: TRBD1 (5 bases). CDR1 is GTSNPN, CDR2 SVGIG, per germline (reference sequence). CDR3 length: 15 residues. The V and J ends lost 2 bases and 2 bases respectively, with 13 bases between them. Here the CDR3 DNA reads TGTGCCTGGAGTTGGGGGGGTATTGGCAATCAGCCCCAGCATTTT. It specifies CAWSWGGIGNQPQHF.

The gene calls are TRBV14 and TRBJ1-2, with a weak D call TRBD1 (5 bases). The germline V gene encodes CDR1 SGHDN and CDR2 FVKESK. The CDR3 spans 14 residues. V gave up 2 bases and J gave up 4 bases, with 11 bases separating them. The CDR3 is CASSQQGVSYGYTF. In nucleotides, the CDR3 is TGTGCCAGCAGCCAACAAGGGGTTTCCTATGGCTACACCTTC.

V is TRBV5-8 and J is TRBJ1-5, with TRBD1 matching 9 bases. The CDR3 is 18 residues long. Germline V lookup: CDR1 SGHTS, CDR2 YDEGEE. The trim removed 0 bases at V and 2 bases at J, leaving 9 bases unmatched. This CDR3 is CASSLEGTGSFGNQPQHF. For the CDR3, the DNA is TGTGCCAGCAGCTTGGAGGGGACAGGGTCCTTTGGCAATCAGCCCCAGCATTTT.

The genes are TRBV6-6 and TRBJ2-7; D unclear. Germline CDR1 reads MNHNY; CDR2 reads SVGAGI (reference sequence). V was shortened by 6 bases and J by 2 bases, with 11 bases between the two germline ends. The CDR3 is 13 residues long. CDR3 amino acids: CASSRNRAYEQYF. The CDR3 DNA follows: TGTGCCAGCAGCAGGAACAGAGCCTACGAGCAGTACTTC.

This chain connects TRBV11-2 to TRBJ2-1, with D tentatively TRBD2 (7 bases). Germline V gives CDR1 SGHAT, CDR2 FQNNGV. Trimming took 6 bases from V and 6 from J, leaving 18 bases between them. This CDR3 region has 15 residues. The CDR3 sequence is CASRDGRGPPNEQFF. In DNA form, the CDR3 reads TGTGCCAGCAGGGATGGGCGGGGGCCTCCCAATGAGCAGTTCTTC.

The J gene is TRBJ1-2, the V gene TRBV6-6; 9 bases fit TRBD1. Per the germline V gene, CDR1 is MNHNY and CDR2 is SVGAGI (reference sequence). The CDR3 is 15 residues long. V lost 6 bases, J lost 6 bases, and 11 bases stayed unmatched. CDR3 sequence: CASSPGTGKTHGYTF. The CDR3 region has the DNA TGTGCCAGCAGCCCCGGGACAGGGAAAACCCATGGCTACACCTTC.